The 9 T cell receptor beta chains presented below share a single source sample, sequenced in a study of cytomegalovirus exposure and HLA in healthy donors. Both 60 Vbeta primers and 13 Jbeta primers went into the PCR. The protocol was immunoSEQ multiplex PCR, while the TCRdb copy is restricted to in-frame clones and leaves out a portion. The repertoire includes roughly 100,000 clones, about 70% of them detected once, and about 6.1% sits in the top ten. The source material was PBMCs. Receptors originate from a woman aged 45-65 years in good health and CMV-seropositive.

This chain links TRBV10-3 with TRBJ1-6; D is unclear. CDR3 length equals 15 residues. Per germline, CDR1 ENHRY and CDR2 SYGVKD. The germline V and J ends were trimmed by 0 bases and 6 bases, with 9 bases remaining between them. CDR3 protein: CAISESAGGNSPLHF. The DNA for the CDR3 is TGTGCCATCAGTGAGTCTGCCGGAGGTAATTCACCCCTCCACTTT.

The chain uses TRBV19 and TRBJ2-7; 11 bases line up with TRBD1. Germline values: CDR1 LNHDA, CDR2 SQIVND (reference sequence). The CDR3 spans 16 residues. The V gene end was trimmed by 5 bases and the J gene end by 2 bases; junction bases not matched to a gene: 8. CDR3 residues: CASSVGQGASTYEQYF. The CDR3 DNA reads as TGTGCCAGTAGTGTAGGACAGGGGGCCTCCACCTACGAGCAGTACTTC.

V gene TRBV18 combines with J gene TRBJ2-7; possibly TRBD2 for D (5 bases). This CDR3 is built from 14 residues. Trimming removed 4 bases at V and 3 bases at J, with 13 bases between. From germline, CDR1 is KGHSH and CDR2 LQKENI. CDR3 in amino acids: CASSRSGSIYEQYF. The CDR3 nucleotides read TGTGCCAGCTCACGCTCGGGGTCCATCTACGAGCAGTACTTC.

DNA of the CDR3: TGTGCCAGCAGCTGGCTAGGCGGGGACGAATATAATTCACCCCTCCACTTT. This gives the protein CASSWLGGDEYNSPLHF. The chain recombines TRBV5-4 with TRBJ1-6; perhaps TRBD1 as D (5 bases). V lost 3 bases and J 4 bases, leaving 17 bases between the germline ends. Germline V gives CDR1 SGHNT, CDR2 YYREEE (reference sequence). This CDR3 region has 17 residues.

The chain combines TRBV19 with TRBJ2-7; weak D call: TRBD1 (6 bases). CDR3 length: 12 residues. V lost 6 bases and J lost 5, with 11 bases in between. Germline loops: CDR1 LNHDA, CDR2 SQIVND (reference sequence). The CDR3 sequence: CASSRGIDEQYF. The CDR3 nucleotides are TGTGCCAGTAGCAGGGGCATCGACGAGCAGTACTTC.

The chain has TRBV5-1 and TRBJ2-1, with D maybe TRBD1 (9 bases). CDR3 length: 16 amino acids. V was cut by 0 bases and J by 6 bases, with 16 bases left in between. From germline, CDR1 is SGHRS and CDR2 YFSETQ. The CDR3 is CASSLVAGQGINEQFF. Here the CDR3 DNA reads TGCGCCAGCAGCTTGGTAGCGGGACAGGGAATCAATGAGCAGTTCTTC.

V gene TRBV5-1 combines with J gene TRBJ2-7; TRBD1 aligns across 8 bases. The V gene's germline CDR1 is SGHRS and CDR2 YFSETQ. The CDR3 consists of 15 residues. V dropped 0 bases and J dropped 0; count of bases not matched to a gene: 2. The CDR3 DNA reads TGCGCCAGCAGCTTGGGGACAGGGCGCTCCTACGAGCAGTACTTC. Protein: CASSLGTGRSYEQYF.

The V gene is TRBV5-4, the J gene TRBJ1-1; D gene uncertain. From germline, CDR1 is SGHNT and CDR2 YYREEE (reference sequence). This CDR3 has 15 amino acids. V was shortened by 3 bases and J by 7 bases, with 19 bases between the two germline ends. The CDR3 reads CASSYGVWTEDEAFF. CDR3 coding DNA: TGTGCCAGCAGCTACGGGGTGTGGACGGAGGATGAAGCTTTCTTT.

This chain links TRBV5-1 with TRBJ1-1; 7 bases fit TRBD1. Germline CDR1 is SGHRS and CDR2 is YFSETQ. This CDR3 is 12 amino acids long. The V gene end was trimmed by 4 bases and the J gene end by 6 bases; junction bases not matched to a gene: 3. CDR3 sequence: CASSEQGAEAFF. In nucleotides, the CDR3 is TGCGCCAGCAGCGAGCAGGGGGCTGAAGCTTTCTTT.